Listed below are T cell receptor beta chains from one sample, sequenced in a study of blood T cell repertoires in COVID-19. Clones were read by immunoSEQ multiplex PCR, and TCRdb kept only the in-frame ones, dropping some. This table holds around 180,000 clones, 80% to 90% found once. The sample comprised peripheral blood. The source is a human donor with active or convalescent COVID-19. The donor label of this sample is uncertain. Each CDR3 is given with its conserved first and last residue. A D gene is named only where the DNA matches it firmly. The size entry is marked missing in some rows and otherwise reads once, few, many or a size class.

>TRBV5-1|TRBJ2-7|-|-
CASSLLVAGYEQYF
TGCGCCAGCAGCCTCCTCGTGGCAGGCTACGAGCAGTACTTC
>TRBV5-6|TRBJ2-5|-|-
CASSLAPNTQYF
TGTGCCAGCAGCTTGGCCCCCAATACCCAGTACTTC
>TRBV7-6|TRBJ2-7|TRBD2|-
CASSVLAGVTSYEQYF
TGTGCCAGCAGCGTACTAGCGGGGGTCACCTCCTACGAGCAGTACTTC
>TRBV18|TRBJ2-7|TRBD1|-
CASSPPGTGSFEQYF
TGTGCCAGCTCACCTCCCGGGACAGGGTCCTTCGAGCAGTACTTC
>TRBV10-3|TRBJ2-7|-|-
CAITQDSTPYEQYF
TGTGCCATCACTCAAGACTCCACTCCCTACGAGCAGTACTTC
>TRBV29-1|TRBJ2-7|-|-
CSVEETTYEQYF
TGCAGCGTTGAAGAGACTACTTACGAGCAGTACTTC
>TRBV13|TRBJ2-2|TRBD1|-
CASRSAADRETGELFF
TGTGCCAGCAGGAGCGCCGCGGACAGGGAAACCGGGGAGCTGTTTTTT
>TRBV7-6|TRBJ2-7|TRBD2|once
CASSAASGRLSYEQYF
TGTGCCAGCAGCGCGGCTAGCGGGAGGCTCTCCTACGAGCAGTACTTC
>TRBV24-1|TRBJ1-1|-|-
CATSDEPDSEAFF
TGTGCCACCAGTGATGAACCAGACAGTGAAGCTTTCTTT
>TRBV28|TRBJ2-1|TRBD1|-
CASSLFSTGKEQFF
TGTGCCAGCAGTTTATTCTCGACAGGGAAAGAGCAGTTCTTC
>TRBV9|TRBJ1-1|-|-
CASSVGSGAEAFF
TGTGCCAGCAGCGTAGGCTCAGGGGCTGAAGCTTTCTTT
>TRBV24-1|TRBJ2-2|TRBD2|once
CATRAGTGELFF
TGTGCCACCAGAGCGGGAACCGGGGAGCTGTTTTTT
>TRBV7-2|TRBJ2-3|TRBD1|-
CASSPGTGGGFTDTQYF
TGTGCCAGCAGCCCCGGGACAGGGGGGGGCTTCACAGATACGCAGTATTTT
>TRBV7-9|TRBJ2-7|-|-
CASSQRAGEQYF
TGTGCCAGCAGCCAGCGAGCCGGCGAGCAGTACTTC
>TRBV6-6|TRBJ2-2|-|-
CASRTLYGNTGELFF
TGTGCCAGCAGGACTTTGTATGGGAACACCGGGGAGCTGTTTTTT
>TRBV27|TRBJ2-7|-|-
CASKRTVLYEQYF
TGTGCCAGCAAGAGGACAGTTCTCTACGAGCAGTACTTC
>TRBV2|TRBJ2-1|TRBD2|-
CASMEGLAFGEQFF
TGTGCCAGCATGGAGGGACTAGCGTTCGGTGAGCAGTTCTTC
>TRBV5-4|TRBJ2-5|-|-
CASSNLFPETQYF
TGTGCCAGCAGTAATCTTTTCCCGGAGACCCAGTACTTC
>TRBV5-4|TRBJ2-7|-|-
CASSSDFASSYEQYF
TGTGCCAGCAGCTCGGATTTCGCTAGCTCCTACGAGCAGTACTTC
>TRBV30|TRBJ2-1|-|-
CAWSVGRGNNNEQFF
TGTGCCTGGAGTGTCGGAAGGGGGAACAACAATGAGCAGTTCTTC
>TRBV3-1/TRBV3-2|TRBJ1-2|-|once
CASSQVASLNGYTF
TGTGCCAGCAGCCAAGTAGCCAGCTTAAATGGCTACACCTTC
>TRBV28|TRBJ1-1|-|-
CASSLYRNEAFF
TGTGCCAGCAGTTTGTACAGGAATGAAGCTTTCTTT
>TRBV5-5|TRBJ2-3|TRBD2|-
CASSYRQPRTSGMATDTQYF
TGTGCCAGCAGCTATAGACAGCCACGAACTAGCGGGATGGCCACAGATACGCAGTATTTT
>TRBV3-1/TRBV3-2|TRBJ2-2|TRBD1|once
CASNPGTGGTGELFF
TGTGCCAGCAACCCCGGGACAGGCGGCACCGGGGAGCTGTTTTTT
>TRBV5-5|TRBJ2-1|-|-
CASSSVYSTGDNEQFF
TGTGCCAGCAGCTCTGTCTACTCGACAGGAGACAATGAGCAGTTCTTC
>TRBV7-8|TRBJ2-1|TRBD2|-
CASSLTAGNEQFF
TGTGCCAGCAGCTTAACAGCGGGGAATGAGCAGTTCTTC
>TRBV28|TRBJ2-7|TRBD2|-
CASRDRGGSYEQYF
TGTGCCAGCAGAGACCGGGGGGGCTCCTACGAGCAGTACTTC
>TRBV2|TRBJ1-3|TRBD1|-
CASSPHRTGVRDTIYF
TGTGCCAGCAGTCCACACCGGACAGGGGTGAGGGACACCATATATTTT
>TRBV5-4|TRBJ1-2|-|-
CASSSFQGLGYTF
TGTGCCAGCAGCTCATTCCAGGGGCTTGGCTACACCTTC
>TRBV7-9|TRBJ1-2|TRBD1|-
CASSSTSTGLSYGYTF
TGTGCCAGCAGCTCCACATCGACAGGGTTAAGCTATGGCTACACCTTC
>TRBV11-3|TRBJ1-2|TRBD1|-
CASSTTTGGPTGYTF
TGTGCCAGCAGCACGACGACAGGGGGCCCTACTGGCTACACCTTC
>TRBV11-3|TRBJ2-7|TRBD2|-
CASSLELAGIGEQYF
TGTGCCAGCAGCTTAGAATTAGCGGGAATTGGCGAGCAGTACTTC
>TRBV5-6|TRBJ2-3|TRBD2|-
CASSPREGSWVDTQYF
TGTGCCAGCAGCCCCCGGGAGGGTAGCTGGGTAGATACGCAGTATTTT
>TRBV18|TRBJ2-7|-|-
CASRLANEQYF
TGTGCCAGCCGCCTAGCGAACGAGCAGTACTTC
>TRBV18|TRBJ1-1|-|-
CASSPQDWNTEAFF
TGTGCCAGCTCACCTCAGGACTGGAACACTGAAGCTTTCTTT
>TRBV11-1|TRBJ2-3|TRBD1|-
CASSSGQVNSDTQYF
TGTGCCAGCAGCTCGGGACAGGTGAATTCGGATACGCAGTATTTT
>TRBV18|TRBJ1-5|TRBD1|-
CASSPQTGEQPQHF
TGTGCCAGCTCACCTCAGACAGGGGAACAGCCCCAGCATTTT
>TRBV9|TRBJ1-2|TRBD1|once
CASGTNRGYGYTF
TGTGCCAGCGGTACTAACAGGGGGTATGGCTACACCTTC
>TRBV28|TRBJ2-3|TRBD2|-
CASTPPVGGGYTDTQYF
TGTGCCAGCACCCCCCCGGTTGGGGGGGGGTATACAGATACGCAGTATTTT
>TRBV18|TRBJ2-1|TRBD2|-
CASSLNGGANNEQFF
TGTGCCAGCTCACTTAACGGGGGGGCCAACAATGAGCAGTTCTTC
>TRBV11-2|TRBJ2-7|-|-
CASSLDQVAAVGYF
TGTGCCAGCAGCTTAGATCAAGTAGCGGCCGTGGGGTACTTC
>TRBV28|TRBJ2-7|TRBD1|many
CATTRGRPPYEQYF
TGTGCCACAACCAGGGGGCGCCCCCCCTACGAGCAGTACTTC
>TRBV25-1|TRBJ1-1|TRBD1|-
CASSELGQAKNTEAFF
TGTGCCAGCAGTGAATTGGGACAGGCGAAGAACACTGAAGCTTTCTTT
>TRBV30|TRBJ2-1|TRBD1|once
CAWRQTGGPYNEQFF
TGTGCCTGGAGGCAGACAGGGGGCCCCTACAATGAGCAGTTCTTC
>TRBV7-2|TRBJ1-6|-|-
CASSGTQGSYNSPLHF
TGTGCCAGCAGCGGTACACAGGGATCCTATAATTCACCCCTCCACTTT
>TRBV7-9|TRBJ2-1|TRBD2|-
CASSLGLAGGDEQFF
TGTGCCAGCAGCCTGGGACTAGCGGGAGGTGATGAGCAGTTCTTC
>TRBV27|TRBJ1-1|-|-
CASSPVRVMNTEAFF
TGTGCCAGCAGCCCTGTCAGGGTCATGAACACTGAAGCTTTCTTT
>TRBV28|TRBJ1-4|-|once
CATVFRSTNEKLFF
TGTGCCACCGTCTTCAGATCAACTAATGAAAAACTGTTTTTT
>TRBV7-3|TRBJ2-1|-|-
CASSLKAGSSYNEQFF
TGTGCCAGCAGCTTAAAGGCGGGCAGCTCCTACAATGAGCAGTTCTTC
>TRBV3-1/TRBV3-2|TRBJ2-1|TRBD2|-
CASRSSGGASNEQFF
TGTGCCAGCAGATCAAGCGGGGGGGCCAGTAATGAGCAGTTCTTC
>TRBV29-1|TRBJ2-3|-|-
CSVEDQADTQYF
TGCAGCGTTGAAGATCAGGCAGATACGCAGTATTTT
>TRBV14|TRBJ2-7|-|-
CASSQDRVSSYEQYF
TGTGCCAGCAGCCAAGATCGGGTCAGCTCCTACGAGCAGTACTTC
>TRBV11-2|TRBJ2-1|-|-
CASSRLVSYNEQFF
TGTGCCAGCAGTCGACTAGTCTCCTACAATGAGCAGTTCTTC